This T cell receptor (beta chain) was recovered during a study of cytomegalovirus exposure and HLA in healthy donors. Primers for the PCR totalled 60 Vbeta and 13 Jbeta. The protocol was immunoSEQ multiplex PCR, while the TCRdb copy is restricted to in-frame clones and leaves out a portion. The table records 200,000 to 250,000 clones, 85% of them present only once. The CDR3 consists of 13 residues. Germline V gives CDR1 KGHSH, CDR2 LQKENI. Study conclusions and caveats: Apparent HLA restriction characterized most CMV-associated TCR beta chains in a later analysis. High sensitivity and specificity were reportedly achieved when the classifier diagnosed cytomegalovirus status. Presence/absence analyses treated sequencing depth as roughly uniform across donors.

In the case of this clone: Its antigen is undetermined. One junction end disagrees with the germline gene, perhaps due to a read error.

V usage is TRBV18 and J usage is TRBJ1-5, with TRBD1 matching over 7 bases. Sample: PBMCs. This TCR was sampled from a human donor in good health. CDR3 amino acids: CVSSPDRDQPQHF. The CDR3 DNA reads TGTGTCAGCTCGCCCGACAGGGATCAGCCCCAGCATTTT.